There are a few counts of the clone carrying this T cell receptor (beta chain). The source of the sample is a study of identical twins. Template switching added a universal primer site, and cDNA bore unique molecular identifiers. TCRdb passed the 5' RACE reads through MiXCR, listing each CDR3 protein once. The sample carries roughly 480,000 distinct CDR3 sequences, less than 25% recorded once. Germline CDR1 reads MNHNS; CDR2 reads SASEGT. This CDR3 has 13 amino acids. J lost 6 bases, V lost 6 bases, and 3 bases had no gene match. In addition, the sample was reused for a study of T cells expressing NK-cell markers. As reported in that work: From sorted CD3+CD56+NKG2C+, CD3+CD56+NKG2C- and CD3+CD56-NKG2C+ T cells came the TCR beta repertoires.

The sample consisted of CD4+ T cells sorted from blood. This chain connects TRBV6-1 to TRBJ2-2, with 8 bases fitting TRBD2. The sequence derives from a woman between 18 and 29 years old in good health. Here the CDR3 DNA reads TGTGCCAGCAGGCGTAGCGGGGCCGGGGAGCTGTTTTTT. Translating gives CASRRSGAGELFF.